This T cell receptor (beta chain) was identified in a study of blood T cell repertoires in COVID-19. About the study: PBMCs, B-cell-depleted T cells, or T cells provided the cDNA or gDNA that made up the material.

Original processing methods: Using reference gene primer amplification, nucleated cell counts were estimated. Method: immunoSEQ multiplex PCR; TCRdb's copy keeps in-frame clones and lacks some. The V and J calls and clone size come from that table; D and trimming were worked out from the DNA. The sample includes around 150,000 clones, 92% of them seen just once. The germline gives CDR1 SGHTA, CDR2 FQGNSA. There are 14 residues in the CDR3. Germline trimming cut 5 bases from V and 4 bases from J; bases unmatched to any gene: 5. The TCR was taken from a man aged 30 to 39 with COVID-19, enrolled during active disease. The chain carries TRBV7-2 and TRBJ1-1; 9 bases align to TRBD1. The sequenced material came from peripheral blood. As DNA, the CDR3 is TGTGCCAGCAGCCCACAGGGGGCAGGCACTGAAGCTTTCTTT. It yields the protein CASSPQGAGTEAFF.